This T cell receptor (beta chain) was observed in a study of blood T cell repertoires in COVID-19. This CDR3 is built from 12 residues. V was clipped by 8 bases and J by 0 bases, with 8 bases between them. Germline assignment: CDR1 WSHSY and CDR2 SAAADI. Clones were sequenced by immunoSEQ multiplex PCR, and TCRdb holds only the in-frame ones, with some missing. In the table there are roughly 60,000 clones, about 81% of which are singletons. The source material was peripheral blood. The rearrangement links TRBV10-2 to TRBJ2-7; the D gene is possibly TRBD2 (5 bases). This receptor was taken from a man at least 80 years old with acute or convalescent COVID-19. CDR3 residues: CASRGFSYEQYF. CDR3 DNA sequence: TGCGCCAGCCGGGGATTCTCCTACGAGCAGTACTTC.